These 13 T cell receptor beta chains came from one sample sequenced in a study of shared clonotypes between healthy human individuals (dated by TCRdb to the early 2020s). The library was prepared using the immunoSEQ multiplex PCR assay. As stored in TCRdb, this immuneACCESS dataset retains in-frame rearrangements with V and J assigned. A fraction of the clones does not appear; measured against another copy, unresolved V genes explain less than half of the discrepancy, and the remainder lacks a known reason. The sample contains about a million clones, less than 85% of them found a single time. Around 1.4% of the sample comes from the top ten. Material: memory CD4+ T cells sorted from blood. What the cell subset or site label conveys for this sample: CD45RA-negative fraction. These TCRs come from a young man in good health.

The sample holds a few counts of this clone. The rearrangement joins TRBV5-1 to TRBJ2-2; D call uncertain. Trimming cost V 1 base and J 0 bases, with 10 bases left between them. The CDR3 spans 16 residues. CDR1 SGHRS and CDR2 YFSETQ come from the germline V gene. For the CDR3, the DNA is TGCGCCAGCAGCTTGATGTCCGCTACGAACACCGGGGAGCTGTTTTTT. Its translation: CASSLMSATNTGELFF.

This clone was observed a handful of times. The rearrangement links TRBV5-4 to TRBJ1-3, with D possibly matching TRBD1 (5 bases). The CDR3 sequence is 16 residues long. Germline assignment: CDR1 SGHNT and CDR2 YYREEE (reference sequence). V was cut by 4 bases and J by 0 bases, with 14 bases left in between. The CDR3 sequence: CASSDSRGGSGNTIYF. The CDR3 DNA sequence: TGTGCCAGCAGCGACAGCCGGGGGGGCTCTGGAAACACCATATATTTT.

This chain uses TRBV9 with TRBJ1-6, with D hard to call. V lost 0 bases and J 4 bases, leaving 5 bases between the germline ends. Germline lookup yields CDR1 SGDLS and CDR2 YYNGEE. The length of the CDR3 is 14 residues. CDR3 protein: CASSVVGYNSPLHF. The CDR3 coding sequence is TGTGCCAGCAGCGTAGTTGGTTATAATTCACCCCTCCACTTT.

The chain recombines TRBV21-1 with TRBJ2-6. TRBV21-1 is classified as a pseudogene. The CDR3 runs to 16 residues. The CDR3 loop is CASSNIMGSGANVLTF. Written as DNA, the CDR3 is TGTGCCAGCAGCAATATAATGGGCTCTGGGGCCAACGTCCTGACTTTC.

The table lists this clone with a few counts. The chain carries TRBV5-5 and TRBJ2-6; no reliable D call. The CDR3 totals 17 residues. V shed 2 bases and J shed 0 bases, with 12 bases lying between them. CDR1 and CDR2 from the germline V gene are SGHKS and YYEKEE (reference sequence). CDR3 coding DNA: TGTGCCAGCAGCTTAGGTAGTTCTGGCTCTGGGGCCAACGTCCTGACTTTC. This translates into CASSLGSSGSGANVLTF. Full variable domain (outside the CDR3, taken from reference TRBV5-5 and TRBJ2-6): DAGVTQSPTHLIKTRGQQVTLRCSPISGHKSVSWYQQVLGQGPQFIFQYYEKEERGRGNFPDRFSARQFPNYSSELNVNALLLGDSALYLCASSLGSSGSGANVLTFGAGSRLTVL.

This clone showed up just a few times. V usage is TRBV29-1 and J usage is TRBJ2-1, with D possibly TRBD2 on 5 matching bases. Germline assignment: CDR1 SQVTM and CDR2 ANQGSEA. The CDR3 has 13 residues. The CDR3 is CVAAALARNEQFF. DNA for the CDR3: TGCGTAGCCGCCGCCCTAGCTCGCAATGAGCAGTTCTTC.

In its sample, this clone was seen a few times. J is TRBJ2-3 and V is TRBV14, with 12 bases identical to TRBD2. This CDR3 region has 15 residues. In germline, CDR1 is SGHDN, CDR2 FVKESK. The V segment lost 0 bases and the J segment 8 bases; nucleotides outside the gene matches: 3. The DNA of the CDR3 is TGTGCCAGCAGCCAAGAGGCTAGCGGGAGGGGTACGCAGTATTTT. It encodes CASSQEASGRGTQYF.

The chain recombines TRBV5-1 with TRBJ1-2; weak D call: TRBD1 (5 bases). With 6 bases removed from V and 2 bases from J, the gap between germline ends came to 17 bases. Germline assignment: CDR1 SGHRS and CDR2 YFSETQ. There are 15 residues in the CDR3. The CDR3 sequence: CASTRSPGPNYGYTF. The CDR3 DNA reads as TGCGCCAGCACCCGCTCCCCGGGGCCAAACTATGGCTACACCTTC. The full variable domain, with the rest looked up from reference TRBV5-1 and TRBJ1-2, is KAGVTQTPRYLIKTRGQQVTLSCSPISGHRSVSWYQQTPGQGLQFLFEYFSETQRNKGNFPGRFSGRQFSNSRSEMNVSTLELGDSALYLCASTRSPGPNYGYTFGSGTRLTVV.

The chain couples TRBV29-1 to TRBJ2-2, with D uncertain. V was shortened by 4 bases and J by 6 bases, with 15 bases between the two germline ends. The CDR3 spans 14 residues. The V gene's germline CDR1 is SQVTM and CDR2 ANQGSEA. CDR3 in DNA: TGCAGCGTTGGTCCGGGCAACGTCGCCGGGGAGCTGTTTTTT. Translated, it gives CSVGPGNVAGELFF.

This clone was seen a few times. V gene TRBV14 combines with J gene TRBJ1-1, with D maybe TRBD1 (6 bases). The CDR3 covers 14 residues. Trimming took off 3 bases at V and 0 bases at J, with 8 bases between the two ends. In germline, CDR1 is SGHDN, CDR2 FVKESK. As DNA, the CDR3 is TGTGCCAGCAGCCACAGGGGCATGAACACTGAAGCTTTCTTT. Translated, it gives CASSHRGMNTEAFF.

This clone was observed a few times. The chain links TRBV6-6 to TRBJ1-2; D is undetermined. Germline CDR1 and CDR2: MNHNY and SVGAGI (reference sequence). The V end lost 2 bases, the J end lost 0 bases, and 7 bases lay between the germline ends. The CDR3 loop spans 14 amino acids. The CDR3 region is CASSYGNTNYGYTF. The CDR3 DNA follows: TGTGCCAGCAGTTACGGCAATACTAACTATGGCTACACCTTC.

This clone was counted only a few times. The chain has TRBV28 and TRBJ1-2, with 8 bases aligning to TRBD1. This CDR3 has 15 amino acids. CDR1 is MDHEN and CDR2 is SYDVKM in the germline V gene. Germline trimming cut 5 bases from V and 5 bases from J; bases unmatched to any gene: 10. The CDR3 here is CASSQGATLWYGYTF. DNA for the CDR3: TGTGCCAGCAGTCAGGGGGCGACGCTATGGTATGGCTACACCTTC.

V and J are TRBV15 and TRBJ1-1; TRBD1 aligns across 7 bases. V lost 4 bases, J lost 1 base, and 6 bases stayed unmatched. Looked up from germline, CDR1 is LNHNV and CDR2 is YYDKDF (reference sequence). The CDR3 runs 15 residues. CDR3 region: CATSTGTARNTEAFF. The CDR3 bases are TGTGCCACCAGCACTGGGACAGCACGGAACACTGAAGCTTTCTTT.